This T cell receptor beta chain was sequenced during a study of cytotoxic CD8 clonotypes in ibrutinib-treated CLL. Points from the study as a whole: An increase in clonality occurred at ibrutinib response, followed by a return toward baseline at progression.

Germline-derived CDR1 and CDR2 are MRHNA and SNTAGT. This CDR3 has 14 amino acids. V lost 6 bases and J lost 3, with 14 bases in between. Clones were sequenced by immunoSEQ multiplex PCR, and TCRdb holds only the in-frame ones, with some missing. This repertoire shows about 160,000 clones, approximately 91% found once; its top ten account for approximately 3%. This clone was seen more than once but under ten times. Its antigen is as yet unknown. V is TRBV6-4 and J is TRBJ1-1, with D possibly TRBD1 on 6 matching bases. The sequences come from PBMCs, collected at disease progression, from a patient treated with ibrutinib. The sequence derives from a human donor with chronic lymphocytic leukemia. DNA for the CDR3: TGTGCCAGCAGCCAAACGTACAGGGACACTGAAGCTTTCTTT. The encoded protein is CASSQTYRDTEAFF.